Shown below are 8 T cell receptor beta chains from a single sample sequenced in a study of OX40 agonist ivuxolimab in advanced cancers. Clones were read by immunoSEQ multiplex PCR, and TCRdb kept only the in-frame ones, dropping some. The data contain around 64,000 clones, more than 85% of them singletons. The sample was CD4+ or CD8+ T cells sorted from blood, taken in a trial of the OX40 agonist ivuxolimab. The receptors stem from an adult with an advanced solid tumor such as melanoma, head and neck, liver or kidney cancer.

The CDR3 nucleotides read TGCGCCAGCAGCCAAGCACAGTACACCGGGGAGCTGTTTTTT. Protein sequence: CASSQAQYTGELFF. The chain is built from TRBV4-1 and TRBJ2-2; unclear D gene. The V gene's germline CDR1 is MGHRA and CDR2 YSYEKL. The CDR3 is 14 amino acids. Trimming took off 1 base at V and 3 bases at J, with 6 bases between the two ends.

The chain employs TRBV30 and TRBJ2-7; 7 bases fit TRBD1. The CDR3 sequence is 13 residues long. CDR1 is GTSNPN, CDR2 SVGIG, per germline (reference sequence). Unmatched junction bases numbered 6, after V lost 4 bases and J lost 3 bases. DNA of the CDR3: TGTGCCTGGACAGGGGGAATTGACTACGAGCAGTACTTC. Encoded protein: CAWTGGIDYEQYF.

The genes are TRBV9 and TRBJ2-7; possible D gene TRBD1, 5 bases. Per the germline V gene, CDR1 is SGDLS and CDR2 is YYNGEE. The CDR3 contains 13 residues. V lost 3 bases to trimming and J lost 2 bases, with 9 bases between them. The CDR3 loop is CASSGTGPYEQYF. CDR3 DNA: TGTGCCAGCAGCGGAACAGGACCCTACGAGCAGTACTTC.

This clone is a singleton in its sample. The rearrangement uses TRBV5-1 and TRBJ2-1; 8 bases line up with TRBD1. The germline gives CDR1 SGHRS, CDR2 YFSETQ. The CDR3 length is 18 residues. Trimming removed 2 bases from V and 8 bases from J; junction bases left unmatched: 18. CDR3 amino acids: CASSFPALTGALVYEQFF. CDR3 bases: TGCGCCAGCAGCTTCCCTGCCCTGACAGGGGCTTTGGTGTATGAGCAGTTCTTC.

The CDR3 spells CASSSGGEFINEQFF. In DNA form, the CDR3 reads TGTGCCAGCAGTTCGGGCGGGGAATTTATCAATGAGCAGTTCTTC. The gene calls are TRBV6-5 and TRBJ2-1; a possible D gene is TRBD2 (6 bases). CDR3 length equals 15 residues. The germline CDR1 and CDR2 sequences are MNHEY and SVGAGI. V gave up 4 bases and J gave up 6 bases, with 16 bases separating them.

The chain is built from TRBV7-9 and TRBJ2-2; 13 positions agree with TRBD2. This CDR3 contains 17 residues. The germline V gene encodes CDR1 SEHNR and CDR2 FQNEAQ (reference sequence). The trim removed 5 bases at V and 0 bases at J, leaving 3 bases unmatched. CDR3 sequence: CASSPGLAGPNTGELFF. The CDR3 bases are TGTGCCAGCAGCCCGGGACTAGCGGGGCCGAACACCGGGGAGCTGTTTTTT.

The chain joins TRBV6-5 to TRBJ2-7, with D perhaps matching TRBD2 (5 bases). V lost 2 bases and J 2 bases, leaving 10 bases between the germline ends. CDR1 is MNHEY, CDR2 SVGAGI, per germline. The CDR3 is 14 amino acids. CDR3: CASSYGRQPYEQYF. CDR3 nucleotide sequence: TGTGCCAGCAGTTACGGGAGACAACCCTACGAGCAGTACTTC.

Worth noting for this clone: The junction differs from germline at one of its ends, possibly a read error. V and J are TRBV19 and TRBJ2-7; 8 bases map to TRBD1. The CDR3 is 12 amino acids. In germline, CDR1 is LNHDA, CDR2 SQIVND (reference sequence). CDR3 sequence: CAGSTRDREQYF. DNA for the CDR3: TGTGCCGGTAGTACCCGGGACAGGGAGCAGTACTTC.